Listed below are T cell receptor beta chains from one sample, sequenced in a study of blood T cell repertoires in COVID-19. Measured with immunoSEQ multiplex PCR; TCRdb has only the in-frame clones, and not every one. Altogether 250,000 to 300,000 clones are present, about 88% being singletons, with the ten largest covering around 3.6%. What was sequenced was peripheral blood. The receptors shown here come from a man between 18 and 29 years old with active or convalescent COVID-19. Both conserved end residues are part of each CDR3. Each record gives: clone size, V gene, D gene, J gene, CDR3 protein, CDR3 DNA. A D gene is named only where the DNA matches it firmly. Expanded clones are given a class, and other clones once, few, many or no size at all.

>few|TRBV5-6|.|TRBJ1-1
CASSVTPMNTEAFF
TGTGCCAGCAGCGTGACACCGATGAACACTGAAGCTTTCTTT
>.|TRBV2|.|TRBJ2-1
CASSFDRVPYNEQFF
TGTGCCAGCAGTTTTGACAGAGTACCCTACAATGAGCAGTTCTTC
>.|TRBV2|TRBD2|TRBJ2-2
CASSLSGGPGELFF
TGTGCCAGCAGTCTGTCGGGAGGGCCCGGGGAGCTGTTTTTT
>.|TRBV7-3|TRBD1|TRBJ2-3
CASSPNGQGAGTQYF
TGTGCCAGCAGCCCAAATGGACAGGGGGCGGGTACGCAGTATTTT
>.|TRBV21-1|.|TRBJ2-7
CASSGRAGNEQYF
TGTGCCAGCAGCGGCCGGGCAGGGAACGAGCAGTACTTC
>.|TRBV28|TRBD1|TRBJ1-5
CASSPPRDSLQPQHF
TGTGCCAGCAGTCCACCCCGGGACAGCCTTCAGCCCCAGCATTTT
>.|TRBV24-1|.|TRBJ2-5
CATSQGQETQYF
TGTGCCACCAGTCAGGGCCAAGAGACCCAGTACTTC
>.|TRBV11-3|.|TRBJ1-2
CASSLGSTGSYTF
TGTGCCAGCAGCTTAGGTTCCACGGGTAGCTACACCTTC
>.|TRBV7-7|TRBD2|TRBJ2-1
CASSRGGDNEQFF
TGTGCCAGCTCGCGGGGGGGAGACAATGAGCAGTTCTTC
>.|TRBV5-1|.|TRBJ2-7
CASSLAAGIDYEQYF
TGCGCCAGCAGCTTGGCGGCAGGCATCGACTACGAGCAGTACTTC
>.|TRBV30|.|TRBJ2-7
CAWSVNSYSEQYF
TGTGCCTGGAGTGTAAATAGTTATAGCGAGCAGTACTTC
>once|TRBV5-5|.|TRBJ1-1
CASRSHPGPPEAFF
TGTGCCAGCAGATCTCACCCAGGCCCCCCTGAAGCTTTCTTT
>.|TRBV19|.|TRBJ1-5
CASSTLQGVVQPQHF
TGTGCCAGTAGTACATTACAGGGAGTGGTTCAGCCCCAGCATTTT
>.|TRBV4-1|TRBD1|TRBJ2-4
CASSQGSARGLRDIQYF
TGCGCCAGCAGCCAAGGCAGCGCCAGGGGGTTGAGGGACATTCAGTACTTC
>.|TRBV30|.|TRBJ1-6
CAWSRDFASSPLHF
TGTGCCTGGAGTCGGGACTTCGCGAGTTCACCCCTCCACTTT
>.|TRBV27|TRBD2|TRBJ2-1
CASSLQRDPPYNEQFF
TGTGCCAGCAGTCTACAGCGGGACCCTCCTTACAATGAGCAGTTCTTC
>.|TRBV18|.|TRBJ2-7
CASSPGSQAYEQYF
TGTGCCAGCTCACCCGGGTCACAGGCCTACGAGCAGTACTTC
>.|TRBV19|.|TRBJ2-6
CASKRDTSSGANVLTF
TGTGCCAGTAAGAGGGACACCAGCTCTGGGGCCAACGTCCTGACTTTC
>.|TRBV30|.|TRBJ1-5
CAWSVPGTRQPQHF
TGTGCCTGGAGTGTACCCGGGACACGGCAGCCCCAGCATTTT
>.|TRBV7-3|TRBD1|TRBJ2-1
CASSSQGTGVFNEQFF
TGTGCCAGCAGCTCACAGGGGACAGGGGTCTTCAATGAGCAGTTCTTC
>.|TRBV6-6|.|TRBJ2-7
CASSYSTAWEQYF
TGTGCCAGCAGTTACTCGACTGCATGGGAGCAGTACTTC
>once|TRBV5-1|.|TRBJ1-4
CASSLATNEKLFF
TGCGCCAGCAGCTTGGCTACTAATGAAAAACTGTTTTTT
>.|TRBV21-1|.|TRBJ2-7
CASSKVRVAYEQYF
TGTGCCAGCAGCAAAGTTCGCGTGGCCTACGAGCAGTACTTC
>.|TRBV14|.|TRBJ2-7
CASSPTEGADLYF
TGTGCCAGCAGCCCTACGGAAGGGGCAGATCTGTACTTC
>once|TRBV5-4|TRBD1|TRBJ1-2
CASSPGTGEVGDTF
TGTGCCAGCAGTCCCGGGACAGGGGAGGTCGGGGACACCTTC
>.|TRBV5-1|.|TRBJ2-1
CASIGGLTPNNEQFF
TGCGCCAGTATCGGGGGTCTTACTCCCAACAATGAGCAGTTCTTC
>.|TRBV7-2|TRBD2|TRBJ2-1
CASSLWGGSYNEQFF
TGTGCCAGCAGCTTATGGGGGGGGTCCTACAATGAGCAGTTCTTC
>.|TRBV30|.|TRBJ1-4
CAWSGSSGWKLFF
TGTGCCTGGAGCGGTTCTTCAGGGTGGAAACTGTTTTTT
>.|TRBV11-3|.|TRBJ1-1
CASSLGTGNTEAFF
TGTGCCAGCAGCTTAGGCACAGGGAACACTGAAGCTTTCTTT
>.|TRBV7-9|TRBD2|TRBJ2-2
CASSFSGRAGELFF
TGTGCCAGCAGCTTTAGCGGGAGGGCCGGGGAGCTGTTTTTT
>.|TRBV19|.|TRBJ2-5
CASSTGEGKETQYF
TGTGCCAGTAGTACAGGGGAGGGAAAAGAGACCCAGTACTTC
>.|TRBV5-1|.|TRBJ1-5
CASSPAGYSNQPQHF
TGCGCCAGCAGCCCAGCGGGATATAGCAATCAGCCCCAGCATTTT
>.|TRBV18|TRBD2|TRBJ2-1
CASSGGGTYNEQFF
TGTGCCAGCTCAGGGGGGGGAACCTACAATGAGCAGTTCTTC
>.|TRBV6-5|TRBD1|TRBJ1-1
CASSPQRGPKAFF
TGTGCCAGCAGTCCCCAGAGGGGGCCTAAAGCTTTCTTT
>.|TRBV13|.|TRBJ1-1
CASSSPVLVENTEAFF
TGTGCCAGCAGCTCCCCCGTACTAGTGGAGAACACTGAAGCTTTCTTT
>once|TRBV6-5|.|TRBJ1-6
CASSYQLNSPLHF
TGTGCCAGCAGTTACCAACTTAATTCACCCCTCCACTTT
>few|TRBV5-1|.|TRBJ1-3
CASSLARQSSGNTIYF
TGCGCCAGCAGCTTGGCGCGACAGAGCTCTGGAAACACCATATATTTT
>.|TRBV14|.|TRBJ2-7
CASSQGNSYEQYF
TGTGCCAGCAGCCAAGGAAATAGCTACGAGCAGTACTTC
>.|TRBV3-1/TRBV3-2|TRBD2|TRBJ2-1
CASSQAGAGNEQFF
TGTGCCAGCAGCCAAGCGGGAGCGGGGAATGAGCAGTTCTTC
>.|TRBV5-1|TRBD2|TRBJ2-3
CASSLPGTSGRGTDTQYF
TGCGCCAGCAGCTTGCCCGGGACTAGCGGGAGGGGGACAGATACGCAGTATTTT
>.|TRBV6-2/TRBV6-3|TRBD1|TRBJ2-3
CASSYGQGTTDTQYF
TGTGCCAGCAGTTACGGACAGGGCACCACAGATACGCAGTATTTT
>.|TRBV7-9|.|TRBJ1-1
CAGGAENTEAFF
TGTGCCGGCGGTGCGGAGAACACTGAAGCTTTCTTT
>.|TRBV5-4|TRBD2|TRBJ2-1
CASSPGTTHYNEQFF
TGTGCCAGCAGCCCCGGGACTACCCACTACAATGAGCAGTTCTTC
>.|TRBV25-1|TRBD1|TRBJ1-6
CARPPGQDSSPLHF
TGTGCCAGGCCCCCGGGACAGGATTCTTCACCCCTCCACTTT
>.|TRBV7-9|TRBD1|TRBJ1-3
CASSLGDSLSGNTIYF
TGTGCCAGCAGCTTAGGGGACAGCCTCTCTGGAAACACCATATATTTT
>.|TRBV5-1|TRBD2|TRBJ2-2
CASRSGEGRGNGELFF
TGCGCCAGCCGGTCTGGGGAGGGCCGTGGGAACGGGGAGCTGTTTTTT
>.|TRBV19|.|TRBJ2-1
CASSERGNEQFF
TGTGCCAGTAGTGAAAGGGGGAATGAGCAGTTCTTC
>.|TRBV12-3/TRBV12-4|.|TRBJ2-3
CASSRQGNTQYF
TGTGCCAGCAGCCGACAAGGAAATACGCAGTATTTT
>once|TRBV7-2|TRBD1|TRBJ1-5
CASSSGTGGYQPQHF
TGTGCCAGCAGTTCCGGGACAGGGGGCTATCAGCCCCAGCATTTT
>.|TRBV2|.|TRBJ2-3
CASSQMGGAPDTQYF
TGTGCCAGCAGCCAAATGGGGGGGGCCCCAGATACGCAGTATTTT
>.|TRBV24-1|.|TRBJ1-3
CATSTSSGNTIYF
TGTGCCACCTCGACAAGTTCTGGAAACACCATATATTTT
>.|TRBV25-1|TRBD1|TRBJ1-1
CASSELLGTANTEAFF
TGTGCCAGCAGTGAATTACTAGGGACAGCGAACACTGAAGCTTTCTTT
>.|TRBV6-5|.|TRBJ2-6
CASSRQATGANVLTF
TGTGCCAGCAGTCGACAGGCTACCGGGGCCAACGTCCTGACTTTC
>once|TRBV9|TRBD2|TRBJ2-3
CASAGGPPDTQYF
TGTGCCAGCGCGGGAGGGCCCCCAGATACGCAGTATTTT
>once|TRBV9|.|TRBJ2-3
CASSVLHSDTQYF
TGTGCCAGCAGCGTCCTCCACTCGGATACGCAGTATTTT
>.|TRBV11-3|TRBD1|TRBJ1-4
CASEDRGITITNEKLFF
TGTGCCAGCGAAGACAGGGGAATAACTATTACTAATGAAAAACTGTTTTTT
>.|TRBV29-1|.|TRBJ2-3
CSVELGTQGPDTQYF
TGCAGCGTTGAACTAGGAACACAGGGTCCAGATACGCAGTATTTT